Presented here are 30 T cell receptor beta chains from one specimen sequenced in a study of identical twins. Using its own MiXCR run on the 5' RACE reads, TCRdb lists one record per CDR3 protein. The table includes 1.5 million to 2 million distinct CDR3 sequences, around a third detected once. Specimen: cord blood. These receptors were collected from a newborn girl in good health.

This clonotype was picked up one time. At one boundary the junction diverges from the germline segment, which might be a read error. The chain joins TRBV20-1 to TRBJ2-4, with 15 nucleotides matching TRBD2. The CDR3 covers 21 residues. Per germline, CDR1 DFQATT and CDR2 SNEGSKA (reference sequence). The CDR3 protein is CSARGTSGGAPLFMAKNIQDF. The CDR3 nucleotides read TGCAGTGCTAGAGGGACTAGCGGGGGGGCTCCACTATTTATGGCCAAAAACATTCAGGACTTC.

This clonotype was counted ten times or more. This chain connects TRBV4-1 to TRBJ2-1; 7 bases are a match to TRBD1. From germline, CDR1 is MGHRA and CDR2 YSYEKL. CDR3 length equals 15 residues. V was pared by 4 bases and J by 8 bases, with 11 bases of the junction left unmatched. The CDR3 region is CASSPWTGIRDEQFF. The CDR3 coding sequence is TGCGCCAGCAGCCCTTGGACAGGTATCAGGGATGAGCAGTTCTTC.

There are a few counts of this clonotype. The V and J genes are TRBV20-1 and TRBJ2-1, with 9 bases matching TRBD2. Germline values: CDR1 DFQATT, CDR2 SNEGSKA (reference sequence). This CDR3 is 12 amino acids long. Trimming took 4 bases from V and 8 from J; bases not matched to a gene: 3. CDR3 protein: CSANAGGYEQFF. The DNA of the CDR3 is TGCAGTGCTAACGCGGGGGGGTATGAGCAGTTCTTC.

With respect to this clonotype: One end of the junction varies from germline; a read error may be responsible. The CDR3 is CAGSLEAGPLYGYTF. The CDR3 nucleotides read TGTGCCGGCAGCCTAGAGGCAGGGCCACTCTATGGCTACACCTTC. The V call is TRBV9, the J call TRBJ1-2; weak D call: TRBD1 (5 bases). The CDR3 is made up of 15 amino acids. The germline V gene encodes CDR1 SGDLS and CDR2 YYNGEE.

This clonotype was found many times. V usage is TRBV20-1 and J usage is TRBJ2-7, with TRBD1 matching 7 bases. The trim removed 1 base at V and 1 base at J, leaving 4 bases unmatched. The CDR3 runs to 14 residues. Germline V CDR1 and CDR2: DFQATT, SNEGSKA (reference sequence). CDR3 in amino acids: CSARGAQGSYEQYF. For the CDR3, the DNA is TGCAGTGCTAGAGGGGCACAGGGGTCCTACGAGCAGTACTTC.

There are a few counts of this clonotype. The rearrangement links TRBV12-3 or TRBV12-4 to TRBJ2-5; D assignment may be TRBD1 or TRBD2 (5 bases each). The V end lost 4 bases, the J end lost 4 bases, and 7 bases lay between the germline ends. The CDR3 runs 12 residues. The CDR3 sequence is CASSSGTETQYF. For the CDR3, the DNA is TGTGCCAGCAGTTCCGGGACAGAGACCCAGTACTTC.

The rearrangement joins TRBV20-1 to TRBJ2-4; D is perhaps TRBD2 (5 bases). V was cut by 5 bases and J by 5 bases, with 19 bases left in between. CDR1 and CDR2 (germline): DFQATT, SNEGSKA (reference sequence). CDR3 size: 15 residues. In nucleotides, the CDR3 is TGCAGTGCTTCCAGCGGAGCGTCCCGGGAAAACATTCAGTACTTC. The encoded protein is CSASSGASRENIQYF.

This chain uses TRBV5-1 with TRBJ2-1, with D tentatively TRBD1 or TRBD2 (6 bases each). V gave up 1 base and J gave up 4 bases, with 12 bases separating them. CDR3 length: 15 amino acids. The germline gives CDR1 SGHRS, CDR2 YFSETQ. The CDR3 reads CASSLIGGQYNEQFF. CDR3 nucleotide sequence: TGCGCCAGCAGCTTGATTGGGGGGCAATACAATGAGCAGTTCTTC.

This clonotype was recorded a few times. The rearrangement links TRBV2 to TRBJ1-6; D ambiguous. Deletions cut 1 base from V and 10 bases from J, with 8 bases between. Germline-derived CDR1 and CDR2 are SNHLY and FYNNEI. This CDR3 contains 13 residues. The CDR3: CASSEVNGSPLHF. In nucleotides, the CDR3 is TGTGCCAGCAGTGAAGTGAATGGGTCACCCCTCCACTTT.

This sequence joins TRBV5-1 and TRBJ2-1; 9 nucleotides line up with TRBD2. The CDR3 is 18 residues long. Germline lookup yields CDR1 SGHRS and CDR2 YFSETQ. V gave up 2 bases and J gave up 0 bases; unmatched junction bases: 9. The CDR3 region has the DNA TGCGCCAGCAGCTTCGACAGGACTAGCGCTCGCTCCTACAATGAGCAGTTCTTC. This codes for CASSFDRTSARSYNEQFF.

Only a few counts were recorded for this clonotype. The genes are TRBV7-8 and TRBJ2-7; D is possibly TRBD2 (5 bases). The germline CDR1 and CDR2 sequences are SGHVS and FQNEAQ. V lost 5 bases, J lost 3 bases, and 20 bases lay in between. The CDR3 is made up of 16 amino acids. The chain's CDR3 is CASSPQDYSRHYEQYF. The CDR3 bases are TGTGCCAGCAGCCCCCAAGACTATTCTAGGCACTACGAGCAGTACTTC. Complete variable domain (other parts from reference TRBV7-8 and TRBJ2-7): GAGVSQSPRYKVAKRGQDVALRCDPISGHVSLFWYQQALGQGPEFLTYFQNEAQLDKSGLPSDRFFAERPEGSVSTLKIQRTQQEDSAVYLCASSPQDYSRHYEQYFGPGTRLTVT.

This clonotype was counted between two and nine times. The chain carries TRBV24-1 and TRBJ1-1, with D maybe TRBD1 (5 bases). The CDR3 loop spans 13 amino acids. Germline-derived CDR1 and CDR2 are KGHDR and SFDVKD. The V and J ends lost 12 bases and 8 bases respectively, with 21 bases between them. CDR3 protein: CAAGTTWGTEAFF. In DNA form, the CDR3 reads TGTGCCGCCGGGACTACATGGGGCACCGAAGCTTTCTTT.

The chain is built from TRBV4-1 and TRBJ1-2; 7 bases match TRBD1. This CDR3 has 14 residues. V lost 3 bases and J lost 8; bases outside the gene matches: 9. The V gene's germline CDR1 is MGHRA and CDR2 YSYEKL. CDR3 in amino acids: CASSHLTGAGGYTF. For the CDR3, the DNA is TGCGCCAGCAGCCATTTAACAGGGGCAGGGGGCTACACCTTC.

J is TRBJ2-1 and V is TRBV7-8, with D possibly TRBD1 on 6 matching bases. Germline V lookup: CDR1 SGHVS, CDR2 FQNEAQ. The CDR3 is 14 amino acids. The V and J ends lost 1 base and 9 bases respectively, with 13 bases between them. The CDR3 bases are TGTGCCAGCAGCTTAGACAGGGCCTGGAGTGAGCAGTTCTTC. Its translation is CASSLDRAWSEQFF.

The chain has TRBV30 and TRBJ2-7; D is uncertain. The germline V gene has CDR1 GTSNPN and CDR2 SVGIG (reference sequence). CDR3 length equals 12 residues. Trimming took off 0 bases at V and 5 bases at J, with 8 bases between the two ends. The DNA for the CDR3 is TGTGCCTGGAGTGTACAGTTAGACGAGCAGTACTTC. Translated: CAWSVQLDEQYF.

This clonotype is a singleton in its sample. One end of the junction is discordant with germline, which a read error may explain. The chain joins TRBV7-6 to TRBJ2-5, with 7 bases that match TRBD1. CDR1 and CDR2 (germline): SGHVS, FNYEAQ. This CDR3 has 14 residues. The CDR3 region has the DNA TGTGTCAGCAGCCACACCTACAGGGGAGAGACCCAGTACTTC. Its translation: CVSSHTYRGETQYF.

This clonotype was detected a few times. This chain links TRBV29-1 with TRBJ2-3; D is undetermined. V lost 5 bases to trimming and J lost 5 bases, with 8 bases between them. Germline CDR1 and CDR2: SQVTM and ANQGSEA. The CDR3 contains 11 residues. CDR3 region: CSVRLEDTQYF. CDR3 coding DNA: TGCAGCGTTCGCTTGGAAGATACGCAGTATTTT.

The rearrangement links TRBV27 to TRBJ2-5; D remains ambiguous. The V end was cut by 5 bases, the J end by 1 base, with 14 bases between. The CDR3 loop spans 15 amino acids. Per the germline V gene, CDR1 is MNHEY and CDR2 is SMNVEV (reference sequence). CDR3 protein: CASSPRRLAQETQYF. In DNA form, the CDR3 reads TGTGCCAGCAGTCCCCGCAGACTTGCCCAAGAGACCCAGTACTTC.

This clonotype was detected a few times. The rearrangement joins TRBV7-2 to TRBJ1-2; unclear D gene. Deletions cut 1 base from V and 8 bases from J, with 20 bases between. The CDR3 length is 16 residues. Germline V gives CDR1 SGHTA, CDR2 FQGNSA. CDR3 nucleotide sequence: TGTGCCAGCAGCTTAGAAACCCGCGGCCTATTGGGAGGCTACACCTTC. It translates to CASSLETRGLLGGYTF. The full variable domain, with the rest looked up from reference TRBV7-2 and TRBJ1-2, is GAGVSQSPSNKVTEKGKDVELRCDPISGHTALYWYRQSLGQGLEFLIYFQGNSAPDKSGLPSDRFSAERTGGSVSTLTIQRTQQEDSAVYLCASSLETRGLLGGYTFGSGTRLTVV.

This clonotype was seen a handful of times. This chain links TRBV12-3 or TRBV12-4 with TRBJ2-4; the match to TRBD1 covers 9 bases. V shed 6 bases, J shed 1 base, and the junction held 7 bases outside the gene matches. The CDR3 has 16 residues. This CDR3 reads CASSVGTGWAKNIQYF. The CDR3 region has the DNA TGTGCCAGCAGCGTCGGGACAGGGTGGGCCAAAAACATTCAGTACTTC.

The chain carries TRBV27 and TRBJ1-1; D is undetermined. V gave up 7 bases and J gave up 7 bases, with 13 bases separating them. The length of the CDR3 is 12 residues. CDR1 is MNHEY and CDR2 is SMNVEV in the germline V gene (reference sequence). CDR3 nucleotide sequence: TGTGCCAGCAAGAAGGGCGGGTTTGAAGCTTTCTTT. Translated, it gives CASKKGGFEAFF.

The genes are TRBV7-2 and TRBJ2-7; a weak D match, TRBD2 (6 bases). The germline V gene encodes CDR1 SGHTA and CDR2 FQGNSA. The CDR3 covers 15 residues. Deletions cut 5 bases from V and 2 bases from J, with 16 bases between. CDR3 region: CASSAVPGLTYEQYF. DNA of the CDR3: TGTGCCAGCAGCGCGGTCCCGGGACTGACCTACGAGCAGTACTTC.

The rearrangement joins TRBV30 to TRBJ1-2; a possible D gene is TRBD1 (6 bases). CDR1 is GTSNPN and CDR2 is SVGIG in the germline V gene (reference sequence). Trimming took off 0 bases at V and 0 bases at J, with 11 bases between the two ends. This CDR3 spans 15 amino acids. This CDR3 reads CAWSVSGVPNYGYTF. CDR3 bases: TGTGCCTGGAGTGTATCAGGGGTCCCTAACTATGGCTACACCTTC.

This clonotype showed up just a few times. This chain connects TRBV7-2 to TRBJ1-1; no reliable D call. V shed 6 bases and J shed 0 bases, with 11 bases lying between them. Germline CDR1 is SGHTA and CDR2 is FQGNSA. The CDR3 length is 14 residues. The CDR3 DNA sequence: TGTGCCAGCAGACGTTCTTACATGAACACTGAAGCTTTCTTT. Amino acids: CASRRSYMNTEAFF.

CDR3 sequence reads: CSARRLAGEVRPYEQYF. Written as DNA, the CDR3 is TGCAGTGCTAGAAGACTAGCGGGAGAAGTGAGGCCCTACGAGCAGTACTTC. The chain uses TRBV20-1 and TRBJ2-7, with 12 bases lining up with TRBD2. V was pared by 2 bases and J by 2 bases, with 10 bases of the junction left unmatched. CDR1 is DFQATT and CDR2 is SNEGSKA in the germline V gene (reference sequence). This CDR3 is 17 amino acids long.

The rearrangement links TRBV9 to TRBJ2-3, with TRBD2 matching 8 bases. The CDR3 has 16 amino acids. J gave up 1 base and V 0 bases, and 4 bases lay outside the gene matches. Germline V gene data show CDR1 as SGDLS and CDR2 as YYNGEE. CDR3 in DNA: TGTGCCAGCAGCGTAGCAGGACTAGCCCGCACAGATACGCAGTATTTT. This sequence encodes CASSVAGLARTDTQYF.

The sample holds one count of this clonotype. A read error may be the cause here, since a much bigger clone is one base away. The chain uses TRBV28 and TRBJ2-5; TRBD1 matches at 8 bases. This CDR3 has 13 amino acids. After removal of 4 bases from V and 13 bases from J, the junction contained 11 bases not matched to a gene. CDR1 is MDHEN and CDR2 is SYDVKM in the germline V gene. The DNA of the CDR3 is TGTGCCAGCAGTTGGACAGGGTATGGAGAGCGGTACTTC. Translated: CASSWTGYGERYF. Supplemented by reference TRBV28 and TRBJ2-5, the full variable domain reads DVKVTQSSRYLVKRTGEKVFLECVQDMDHENMFWYRQDPGLGLRLIYFSYDVKMKEKGDIPEGYSVSREKKERFSLILESASTNQTSMYLCASSWTGYGERYFGPGTRLLVL.

This clonotype has only a few counts. At one end, the junction sequence differs from germline, possibly due to a read error. This chain joins TRBV10-2 and TRBJ1-2, with a possible D match to TRBD1 (5 bases). Looked up from germline, CDR1 is WSHSY and CDR2 is SAAADI. The CDR3 has 13 amino acids. The CDR3 sequence: CVSGGTRSYGYTF. The CDR3 bases are TGCGTCAGCGGGGGTACGCGGTCCTATGGCTACACCTTC.

This clonotype has a handful of counts. The chain links TRBV4-1 to TRBJ2-3, with D unresolved. In germline, CDR1 is MGHRA, CDR2 YSYEKL. The germline V and J ends were trimmed by 0 bases and 3 bases, with 7 bases remaining between them. The CDR3 contains 14 residues. The CDR3 sequence is CASSQEVGTDTQYF. The DNA for the CDR3 is TGCGCCAGCAGCCAAGAGGTGGGAACAGATACGCAGTATTTT.

The chain employs TRBV7-2 and TRBJ1-2, with TRBD1 as a possible D gene (5 bases). The CDR3 spans 13 residues. Germline V gives CDR1 SGHTA, CDR2 FQGNSA. The V and J ends lost 1 base and 11 bases respectively, with 14 bases between them. This chain's CDR3 is CASSLENWGDYTF. DNA for the CDR3: TGTGCCAGCAGCTTAGAGAATTGGGGGGATTACACCTTC. The variable domain in full, with the rest retrieved from reference TRBV7-2 and TRBJ1-2, is GAGVSQSPSNKVTEKGKDVELRCDPISGHTALYWYRQSLGQGLEFLIYFQGNSAPDKSGLPSDRFSAERTGGSVSTLTIQRTQQEDSAVYLCASSLENWGDYTFGSGTRLTVV.